This TCR beta chain came from a study of T cell repertoires in cytomegalovirus infection. In the study overall: Both CMV infection and a matching HLA type were indicated by public TCR beta signatures.

The CDR3 has 15 amino acids. V lost 1 base, J lost 5 bases, and 14 bases lay in between. Germline V CDR1 and CDR2: LNHNV, YYDKDF (reference sequence). Regarding this clonotype: The target antigen is unknown.

Overall study findings and caveats: Of the TCR beta families, the public ones yielded a cumulative frequency that identified carriers of CMV plus the relevant HLA. HLA-C-restricted CMV-specific TCR beta clonotypes prevailed in the ex vivo response.

TCRdb reprocessed the reads with MiXCR, giving one entry per CDR3 protein. The sample has fewer than 400,000 distinct CDR3 sequences, around a sixth seen once; the top ten hold roughly 8.7%. This receptor was obtained from a human donor in good health (CMV status not recorded). Some clones in this sample may be carry-over from other donors' samples. The chain joins TRBV15 to TRBJ2-5; either TRBD1 or TRBD2 may supply D (5 bases each). Sample: PBMCs. For the CDR3, the DNA is TGTGCCACCAGCAGAGGGGGGATGGAGACGGAGACCCAGTACTTC. Amino acid sequence: CATSRGGMETETQYF. Full variable domain (rest looked up from reference TRBV15 and TRBJ2-5): DAMVIQNPRYQVTQFGKPVTLSCSQTLNHNVMYWYQQKSSQAPKLLFHYYDKDFNNEADTPDNFQSRRPNTSFCFLDIRSPGLGDTAMYLCATSRGGMETETQYFGPGTRLLVL.